This T cell receptor (beta chain) came from a study of blood T cell repertoires in COVID-19. Germline V CDR1 and CDR2: MDHEN, SYDVKM. V was clipped by 3 bases and J by 1 base; unmatched bases: 3. The CDR3 length is 16 residues. Sequencing was performed with immunoSEQ multiplex PCR; in TCRdb, only in-frame clones are kept and a portion is missing. The repertoire consists of around 100,000 clones, with approximately 89% occurring once and the leading ten covering 7.4%. V gene TRBV28 combines with J gene TRBJ2-3; 11 bases are a match to TRBD1. This clonotype was sampled from a human donor with acute or convalescent COVID-19. The donor label of this sample is uncertain. The specimen sequenced was peripheral blood. CDR3 region: CASSLRTGGGTDTQYF. The CDR3, as DNA: TGTGCCAGCAGTTTGCGGACAGGGGGCGGCACAGATACGCAGTATTTT.